The entry that follows covers one TCR beta chain sequence. This specimen belongs to a study of graft-versus-host responses after intestinal transplantation. Only in-frame clones appear in the TCRdb table, and some are missing; sequencing was by immunoSEQ multiplex PCR. The profile shows some 18,000 clones, about two fifths of them singletons. This CDR3 is 13 amino acids long. From germline, CDR1 is MNHNY and CDR2 SVGAGI (reference sequence). V was cut by 5 bases and J by 6 bases, with 13 bases left in between. Here the sequenced sample was alloreactive CD4+ T cells from a mixed lymphocyte reaction culture, taken before intestinal transplant. Subset denoted: CFSE-low proliferating T cells sorted from approximately 6-day pre-transplant mixed lymphocyte reaction (GvH or HvG direction). The chain is built from TRBV6-6 and TRBJ1-1; D is unresolved. The sequence was obtained from a human patient who received an intestinal transplant. The DNA for the CDR3 is TGTGCCAGCAGTCCCCTCTATAGCGCTGAAGCTTTCTTT. This encodes CASSPLYSAEAFF.